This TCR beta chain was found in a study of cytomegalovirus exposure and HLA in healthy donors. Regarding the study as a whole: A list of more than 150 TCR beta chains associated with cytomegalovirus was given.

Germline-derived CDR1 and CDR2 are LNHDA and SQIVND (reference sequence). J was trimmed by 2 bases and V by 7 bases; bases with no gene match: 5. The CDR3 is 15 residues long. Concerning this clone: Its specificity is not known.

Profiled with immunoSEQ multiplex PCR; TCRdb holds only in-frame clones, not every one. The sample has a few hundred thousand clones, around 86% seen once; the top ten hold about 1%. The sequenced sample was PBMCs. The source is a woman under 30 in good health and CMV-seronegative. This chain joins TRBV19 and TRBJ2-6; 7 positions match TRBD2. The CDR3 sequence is CASTPRGAGANVLTF. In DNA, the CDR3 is TGTGCCAGTACCCCCCGGGGGGCTGGGGCCAACGTCCTGACTTTC.